This entry is about one T cell receptor (beta chain). As yet, its antigen is unknown. Before sequencing, viral peptide pools were used by the ViraFEST assay to expand antigen-specific CD4+ T cells. Researchers isolated CD4+ T cells once approximately eleven days of culture had elapsed. Participants got two doses of BNT162b2 or mRNA-1273 vaccine. Vaccinees lacked prior SARS-CoV-2 infection and tested negative for nucleocapsid antibodies. Cultures received IL-2 medium that replaced half the medium on days 3 and 7. These data come from a study of vaccination effects on CD4 cells after COVID-19. This table comes from immunoSEQ multiplex PCR, and its TCRdb copy is limited to in-frame clones, with some not included. The sample contains tens of thousands of clones, 73% of which appear only once. The TCR comes from a human donor who received a COVID-19 vaccine. This specimen was CD4+ T cells from PBMCs cultured with HCoV-NL63 spike peptides, taken after COVID-19 vaccination.

The CDR3 DNA reads as TGTGCCAGCTCACCAGATGTAGCAGGGCGGGCCTATGGCTACACCTTC. The encoded protein is CASSPDVAGRAYGYTF. V and J are TRBV18 and TRBJ1-2; tentative D call: TRBD1 (5 bases). V was pared by 2 bases and J by 4 bases, with 17 bases between. CDR1 is KGHSH and CDR2 is LQKENI in the germline V gene. CDR3 length: 16 residues.